Below are 15 T cell receptor beta chains sequenced from a single sample in a study of blood T cell repertoires in COVID-19. Assay: immunoSEQ multiplex PCR; the TCRdb copy retains only in-frame clones and omits some. Altogether about 280,000 clones are present, 75% to 90% being singletons, with the ten largest covering approximately 0.85%. Sequenced sample: peripheral blood. Source of these receptors: a woman aged 35 to 49 who had recovered from COVID-19.

V and J are TRBV20-1 and TRBJ1-1; 8 nucleotides agree with TRBD1. The J segment lost 8 bases and the V segment lost 5 bases, leaving 4 bases of the junction unmatched. Germline CDR1 is DFQATT and CDR2 is SNEGSKA (reference sequence). The CDR3 is 11 amino acids. The CDR3 nucleotides are TGCAGTGCTTTGGACAGGGCGGAAGCTTTCTTT. Residues: CSALDRAEAFF.

This chain connects TRBV12-3 or TRBV12-4 to TRBJ2-1; tentatively, D is TRBD2 (5 bases). The CDR3 is 13 amino acids. V was pared by 11 bases and J by 9 bases, with 20 bases between. The CDR3 reads CACREAAAIEQFF. CDR3 nucleotides: TGTGCCTGTAGAGAAGCGGCAGCCATTGAGCAGTTCTTC.

The V gene is TRBV7-2, the J gene TRBJ2-5, with unresolved D. The V gene lost 5 bases and the J gene lost 2 bases, with 12 bases spanning the gap. The CDR3 contains 14 residues. The germline gives CDR1 SGHTA, CDR2 FQGNSA. CDR3 amino acids: CASSPRVSQETQYF. The CDR3 bases are TGTGCCAGCAGCCCCCGGGTCTCTCAAGAGACCCAGTACTTC.

A few counts support this clone. The chain uses TRBV27 and TRBJ1-6; D not resolved. The CDR3 covers 14 residues. In germline, CDR1 is MNHEY, CDR2 SMNVEV (reference sequence). With 4 bases removed from V and 0 bases from J, the gap between germline ends came to 4 bases. CDR3 protein: CASSWSSYNSPLHF. For the CDR3, the DNA is TGTGCCAGCAGTTGGAGCTCCTATAATTCACCCCTCCACTTT.

The chain uses TRBV5-1 and TRBJ2-1; the D gene is possibly TRBD2 (5 bases). Trimming pared 6 bases from V and 0 bases from J, leaving 13 bases between. This CDR3 is built from 15 residues. Germline loops: CDR1 SGHRS, CDR2 YFSETQ. CDR3 DNA: TGCGCCAGCAACCAAGACTACAACTCCTACAATGAGCAGTTCTTC. Translating it yields CASNQDYNSYNEQFF.

This sequence joins TRBV6-5 and TRBJ2-2; a weak D match, TRBD1 (6 bases). Germline V gene data show CDR1 as MNHEY and CDR2 as SVGAGI. The CDR3 contains 12 residues. The V end was cut by 4 bases, the J end by 9 bases, with 9 bases between. CDR3 sequence: CASSSQGWELFF. CDR3 in DNA: TGTGCCAGCAGTTCGCAGGGGTGGGAGCTGTTTTTT.

This chain joins TRBV7-9 and TRBJ2-1; TRBD2 matches at 7 bases. CDR3 size: 13 residues. The V gene end was trimmed by 6 bases and the J gene end by 5 bases; junction bases not matched to a gene: 4. Germline V lookup: CDR1 SEHNR, CDR2 FQNEAQ (reference sequence). The CDR3 sequence is CASSLGLDNEQFF. CDR3 DNA sequence: TGTGCCAGCAGTCTAGGACTAGACAATGAGCAGTTCTTC. Filled out from reference TRBV7-9 and TRBJ2-1, the complete variable domain reads DTGVSQNPRHKITKRGQNVTFRCDPISEHNRLYWYRQTLGQGPEFLTYFQNEAQLEKSRLLSDRFSAERPKGSFSTLEIQRTEQGDSAMYLCASSLGLDNEQFFGPGTRLTVL.

The chain carries TRBV3-1 (or the pseudogene TRBV3-2) and TRBJ2-7, with 11 bases lining up with TRBD1. The trim removed 2 bases at V and 6 bases at J, leaving 9 bases unmatched. This CDR3 has 16 amino acids. Germline CDR1 is LGHDT and CDR2 is YNNKEL (reference sequence). DNA for the CDR3: TGTGCCAGCAGCCAAAGGGCGGGACAGGGGGTTGTCGAGCAGTACTTC. The encoded protein is CASSQRAGQGVVEQYF.

This rearrangement joins TRBV7-3 to TRBJ1-4; tentative D call: TRBD1 (5 bases). The germline V gene has CDR1 SGHTA and CDR2 FQGTGA. Trimming cost V 1 base and J 4 bases, with 16 bases left between them. CDR3 length equals 17 residues. The CDR3, as DNA: TGTGCCAGCAGCTTAAGGGGCTCGCGTCGAGGTAATGAAAAACTGTTTTTT. Translated, it gives CASSLRGSRRGNEKLFF.

The V and J genes are TRBV29-1 and TRBJ2-5, with unresolved D. This CDR3 has 11 amino acids. V lost 4 bases, J lost 3 bases, and 6 bases lay in between. From germline, CDR1 is SQVTM and CDR2 ANQGSEA. The CDR3 sequence: CSVGPEETQYF. The CDR3 DNA reads as TGCAGCGTTGGGCCAGAAGAGACCCAGTACTTC.

The J gene is TRBJ1-6, the V gene TRBV11-3, with 7 bases aligning to TRBD1. Germline CDR1 SGHNT, CDR2 YENEEA. The CDR3 contains 14 residues. Trimming at V came to 2 bases and at J to 8 bases, leaving 3 bases not matched to a gene. DNA for the CDR3: TGTGCCAGCAGCTTATCAGGGGGAGATTCACCCCTCCACTTT. Residues: CASSLSGGDSPLHF.

This chain connects TRBV10-1 to TRBJ1-4; the match to TRBD1 covers 7 bases. With V trimmed by 10 bases and J by 8 bases, 10 bases remained unmatched. Germline V gene lookup returns CDR1 WNHNN and CDR2 SYGVQD (reference sequence). The CDR3 contains 13 residues. The CDR3 DNA is TGCGCCAACTTAGGGGGCCTGGGGGAAAAACTGTTTTTT. The encoded protein is CANLGGLGEKLFF.

The gene calls are TRBV3-1 (or the pseudogene TRBV3-2) and TRBJ2-3; TRBD2 matches 11 bases. The germline gives CDR1 LGHDT, CDR2 YNNKEL (reference sequence). The CDR3 extends over 15 amino acids. V trimming: 4 bases; J trimming: 2 bases; junction bases outside the gene matches: 2. The CDR3 DNA follows: TGTGCCAGCAGCCCGACTAGCGGGGCCACAGATACGCAGTATTTT. Protein: CASSPTSGATDTQYF.

The V and J genes are TRBV7-9 and TRBJ2-7; the D is unclear. Trimming stripped 5 bases from V and 5 bases from J, with 7 bases between. The CDR3 runs 11 residues. Germline CDR1 and CDR2: SEHNR and FQNEAQ (reference sequence). This chain's CDR3 is CASSRLDEQYF. Written as DNA, the CDR3 is TGTGCCAGCAGCCGGTTAGACGAGCAGTACTTC.

CDR3 sequence (DNA): TGTGCCACCGCCCGGACTAGCGGACAAAACAATGAGCAGTTCTTC. Translating gives CATARTSGQNNEQFF. The gene calls are TRBV24-1 and TRBJ2-1; 10 bases match TRBD2. The CDR3 runs to 15 residues. Germline V CDR1 and CDR2: KGHDR, SFDVKD. With 9 bases clipped from V and 5 bases from J, the junction kept 9 bases outside the gene matches.